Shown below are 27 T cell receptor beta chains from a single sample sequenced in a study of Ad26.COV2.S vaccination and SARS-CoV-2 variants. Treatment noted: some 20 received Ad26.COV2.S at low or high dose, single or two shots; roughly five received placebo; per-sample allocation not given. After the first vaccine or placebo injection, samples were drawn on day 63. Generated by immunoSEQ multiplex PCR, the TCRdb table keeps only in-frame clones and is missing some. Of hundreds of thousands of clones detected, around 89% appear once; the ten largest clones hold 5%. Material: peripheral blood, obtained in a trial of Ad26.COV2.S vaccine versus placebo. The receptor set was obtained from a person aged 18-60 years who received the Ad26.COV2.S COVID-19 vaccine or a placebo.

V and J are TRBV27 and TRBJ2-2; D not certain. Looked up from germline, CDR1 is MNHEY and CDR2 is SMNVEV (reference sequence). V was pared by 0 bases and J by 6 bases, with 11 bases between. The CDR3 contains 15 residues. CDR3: CASSLSVAAPGELFF. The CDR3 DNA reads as TGTGCCAGCAGTTTATCAGTTGCAGCACCCGGGGAGCTGTTTTTT.

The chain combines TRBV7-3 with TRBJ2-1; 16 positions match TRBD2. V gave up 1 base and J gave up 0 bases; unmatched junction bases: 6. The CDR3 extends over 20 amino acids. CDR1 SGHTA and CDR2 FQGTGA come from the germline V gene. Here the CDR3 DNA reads TGTGCCAGCAGCTTAAAAGGGACTAGCGGGAGGGGCAGCTCCTACAATGAGCAGTTCTTC. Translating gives CASSLKGTSGRGSSYNEQFF.

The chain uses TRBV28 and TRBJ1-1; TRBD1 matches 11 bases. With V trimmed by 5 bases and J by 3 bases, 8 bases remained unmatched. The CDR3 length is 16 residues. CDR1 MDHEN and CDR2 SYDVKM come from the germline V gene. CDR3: CASSQTGTGGYTEAFF. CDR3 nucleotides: TGTGCCAGCAGTCAAACCGGGACAGGGGGATACACTGAAGCTTTCTTT.

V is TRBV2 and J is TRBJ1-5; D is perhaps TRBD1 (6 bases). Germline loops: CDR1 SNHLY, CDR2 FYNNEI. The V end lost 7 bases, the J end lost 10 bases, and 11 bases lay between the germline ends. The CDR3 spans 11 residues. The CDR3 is CASTFGGPQHF. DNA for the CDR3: TGTGCCAGCACCTTTGGGGGCCCCCAGCATTTT.

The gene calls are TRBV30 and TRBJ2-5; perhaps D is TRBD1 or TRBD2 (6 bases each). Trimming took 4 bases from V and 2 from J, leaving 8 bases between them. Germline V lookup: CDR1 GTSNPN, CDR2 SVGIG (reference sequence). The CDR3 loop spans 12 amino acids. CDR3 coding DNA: TGTGCCTGGAAGGGGGGACAAGAGACCCAGTACTTC. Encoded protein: CAWKGGQETQYF.

The CDR3: CASSQRGPAGANVLTF. CDR3 sequence (DNA): TGCGCCAGCAGCCAACGGGGGCCGGCCGGGGCCAACGTCCTGACTTTC. The V and J genes are TRBV4-3 and TRBJ2-6, with D perhaps being TRBD1 or TRBD2 (6 bases each). Trimming removed 2 bases at V and 4 bases at J, with 12 bases between. CDR1 and CDR2 from the germline V gene are LGHNA and YSLEER. The CDR3 consists of 16 residues.

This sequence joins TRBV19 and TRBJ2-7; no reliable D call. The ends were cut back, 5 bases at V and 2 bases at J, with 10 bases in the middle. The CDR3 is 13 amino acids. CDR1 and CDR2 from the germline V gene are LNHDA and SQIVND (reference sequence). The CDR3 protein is CASSYGDTYEQYF. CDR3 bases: TGTGCCAGTAGTTACGGAGACACCTACGAGCAGTACTTC.

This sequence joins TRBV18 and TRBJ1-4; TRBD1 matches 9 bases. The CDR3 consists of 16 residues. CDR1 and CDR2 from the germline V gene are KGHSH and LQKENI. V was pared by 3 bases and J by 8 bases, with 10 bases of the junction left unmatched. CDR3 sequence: CASSPSGTGIREKLFF. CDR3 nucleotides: TGTGCCAGCTCACCTTCCGGGACAGGGATTCGCGAAAAACTGTTTTTT.

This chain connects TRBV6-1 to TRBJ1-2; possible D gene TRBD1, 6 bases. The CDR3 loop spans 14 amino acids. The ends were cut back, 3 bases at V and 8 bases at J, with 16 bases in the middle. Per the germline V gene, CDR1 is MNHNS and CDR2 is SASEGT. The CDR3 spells CASSESGGAEGYTF. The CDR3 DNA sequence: TGTGCCAGCAGTGAGTCTGGGGGGGCGGAAGGCTACACCTTC.

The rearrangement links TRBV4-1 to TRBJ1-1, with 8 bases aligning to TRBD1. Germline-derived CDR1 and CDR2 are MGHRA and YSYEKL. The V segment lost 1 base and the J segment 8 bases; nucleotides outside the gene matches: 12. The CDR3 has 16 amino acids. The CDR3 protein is CASSQGYSQGAREAFF. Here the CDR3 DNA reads TGCGCCAGCAGCCAAGGGTACTCGCAGGGGGCGCGGGAAGCTTTCTTT.

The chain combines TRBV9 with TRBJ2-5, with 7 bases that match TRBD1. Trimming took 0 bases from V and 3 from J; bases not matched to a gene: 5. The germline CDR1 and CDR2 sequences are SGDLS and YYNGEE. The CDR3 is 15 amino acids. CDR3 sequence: CASSVDTGVEETQYF. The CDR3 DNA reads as TGTGCCAGCAGCGTAGACACAGGGGTCGAAGAGACCCAGTACTTC.

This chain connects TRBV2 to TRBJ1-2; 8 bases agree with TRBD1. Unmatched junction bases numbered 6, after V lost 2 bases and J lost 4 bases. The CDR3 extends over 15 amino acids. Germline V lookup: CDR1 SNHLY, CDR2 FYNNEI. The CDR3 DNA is TGTGCCAGCAGTGAAATGGCAGGGGGCGCCTATGGCTACACCTTC. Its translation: CASSEMAGGAYGYTF.

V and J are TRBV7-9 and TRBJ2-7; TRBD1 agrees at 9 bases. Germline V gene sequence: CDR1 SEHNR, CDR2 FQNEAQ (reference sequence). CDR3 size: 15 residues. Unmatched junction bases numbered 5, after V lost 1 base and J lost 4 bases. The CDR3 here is CASSLGGTGLYEQYF. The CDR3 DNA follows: TGTGCCAGCAGCTTAGGCGGGACAGGGTTGTACGAGCAGTACTTC. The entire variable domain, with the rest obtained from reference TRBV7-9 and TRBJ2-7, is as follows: DTGVSQNPRHKITKRGQNVTFRCDPISEHNRLYWYRQTLGQGPEFLTYFQNEAQLEKSRLLSDRFSAERPKGSFSTLEIQRTEQGDSAMYLCASSLGGTGLYEQYFGPGTRLTVT.

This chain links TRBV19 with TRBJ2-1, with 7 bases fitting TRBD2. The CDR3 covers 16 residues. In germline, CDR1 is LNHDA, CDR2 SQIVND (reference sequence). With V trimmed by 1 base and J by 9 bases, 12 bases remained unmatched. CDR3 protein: CASSIGAKRDDSEQFF. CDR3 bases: TGTGCCAGTAGTATAGGCGCCAAGCGGGATGACTCTGAGCAGTTCTTC.

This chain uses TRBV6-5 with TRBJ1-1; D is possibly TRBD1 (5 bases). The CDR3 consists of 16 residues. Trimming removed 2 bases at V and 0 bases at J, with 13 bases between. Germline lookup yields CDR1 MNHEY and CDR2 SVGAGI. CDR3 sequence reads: CASSYGAGLMNTEAFF. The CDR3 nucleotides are TGTGCCAGCAGTTACGGGGCAGGCTTAATGAACACTGAAGCTTTCTTT.

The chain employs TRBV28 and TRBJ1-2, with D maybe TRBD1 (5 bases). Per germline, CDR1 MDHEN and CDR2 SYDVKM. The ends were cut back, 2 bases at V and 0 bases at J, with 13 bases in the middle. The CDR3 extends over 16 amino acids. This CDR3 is CASSLPGRGANYGYTF. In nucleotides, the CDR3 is TGTGCCAGCAGTTTACCAGGGAGGGGAGCTAACTATGGCTACACCTTC.

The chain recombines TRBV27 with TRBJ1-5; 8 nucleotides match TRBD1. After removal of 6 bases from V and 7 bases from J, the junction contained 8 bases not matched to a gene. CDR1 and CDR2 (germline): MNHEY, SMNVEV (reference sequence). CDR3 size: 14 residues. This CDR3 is CASRGQGALQPQHF. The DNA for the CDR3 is TGTGCCAGCAGAGGTCAGGGGGCTTTGCAGCCCCAGCATTTT.

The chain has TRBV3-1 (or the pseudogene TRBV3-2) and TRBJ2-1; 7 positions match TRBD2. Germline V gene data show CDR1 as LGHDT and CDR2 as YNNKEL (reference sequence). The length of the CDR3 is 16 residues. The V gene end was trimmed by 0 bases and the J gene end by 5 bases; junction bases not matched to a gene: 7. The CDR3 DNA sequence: TGTGCCAGCAGCCAAGATCCGGGACTACAGAACAATGAGCAGTTCTTC. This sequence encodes CASSQDPGLQNNEQFF.

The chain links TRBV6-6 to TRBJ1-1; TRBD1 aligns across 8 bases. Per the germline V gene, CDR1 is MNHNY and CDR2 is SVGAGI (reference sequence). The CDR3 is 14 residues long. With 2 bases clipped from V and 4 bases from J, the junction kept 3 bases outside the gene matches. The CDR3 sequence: CASSYLGQGTEAFF. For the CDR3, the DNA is TGTGCCAGCAGTTACCTCGGACAGGGCACTGAAGCTTTCTTT.

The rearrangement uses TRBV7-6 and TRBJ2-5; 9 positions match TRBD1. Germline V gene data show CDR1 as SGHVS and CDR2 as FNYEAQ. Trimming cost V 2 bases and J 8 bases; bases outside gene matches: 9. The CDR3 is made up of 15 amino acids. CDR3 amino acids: CASSLHGTGILTQYF. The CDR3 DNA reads TGTGCCAGCAGCTTACATGGGACAGGGATCCTAACCCAGTACTTC.

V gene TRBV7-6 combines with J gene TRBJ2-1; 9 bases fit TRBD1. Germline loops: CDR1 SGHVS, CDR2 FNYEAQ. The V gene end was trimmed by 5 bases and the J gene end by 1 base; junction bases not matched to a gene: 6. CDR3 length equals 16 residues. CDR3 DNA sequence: TGTGCCAGCAGCCGCCAGACAGGGGGATCCTACAATGAGCAGTTCTTC. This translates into CASSRQTGGSYNEQFF.

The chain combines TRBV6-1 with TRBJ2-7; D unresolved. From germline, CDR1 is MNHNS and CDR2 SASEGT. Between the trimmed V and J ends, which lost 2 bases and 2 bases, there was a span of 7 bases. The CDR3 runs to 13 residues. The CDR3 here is CASSEQAAYEQYF. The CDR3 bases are TGTGCCAGCAGTGAACAGGCAGCCTACGAGCAGTACTTC.

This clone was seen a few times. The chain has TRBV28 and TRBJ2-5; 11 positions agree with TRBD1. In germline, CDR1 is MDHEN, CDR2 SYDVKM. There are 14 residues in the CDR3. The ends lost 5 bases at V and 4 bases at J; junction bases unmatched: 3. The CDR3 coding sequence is TGTGCCAGCAGTCCAGGACAGGGGGCAGAGACCCAGTACTTC. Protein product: CASSPGQGAETQYF.

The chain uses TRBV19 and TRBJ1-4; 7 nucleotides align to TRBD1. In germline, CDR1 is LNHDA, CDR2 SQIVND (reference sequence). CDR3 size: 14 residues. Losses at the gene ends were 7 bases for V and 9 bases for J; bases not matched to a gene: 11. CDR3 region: CASTPQRDSQKLFF. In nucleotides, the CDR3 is TGTGCCAGTACTCCCCAGCGGGACAGTCAAAAACTGTTTTTT.

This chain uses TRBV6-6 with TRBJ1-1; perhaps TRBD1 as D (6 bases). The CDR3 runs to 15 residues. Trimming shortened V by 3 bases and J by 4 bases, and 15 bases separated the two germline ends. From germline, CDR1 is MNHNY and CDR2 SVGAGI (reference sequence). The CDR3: CASSYSQGGGTEAFF. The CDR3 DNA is TGTGCCAGCAGTTATTCTCAGGGAGGGGGCACTGAAGCTTTCTTT.

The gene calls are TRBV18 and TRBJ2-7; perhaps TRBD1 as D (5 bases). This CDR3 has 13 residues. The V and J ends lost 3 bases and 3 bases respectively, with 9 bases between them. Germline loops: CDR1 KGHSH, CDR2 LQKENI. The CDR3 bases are TGTGCCAGCTCACCGGACACATTCTACGAGCAGTACTTC. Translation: CASSPDTFYEQYF. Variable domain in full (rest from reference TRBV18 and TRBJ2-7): NAGVMQNPRHLVRRRGQEARLRCSPMKGHSHVYWYRQLPEEGLKFMVYLQKENIIDESGMPKERFSAEFPKEGPSILRIQQVVRGDSAAYFCASSPDTFYEQYFGPGTRLTVT.

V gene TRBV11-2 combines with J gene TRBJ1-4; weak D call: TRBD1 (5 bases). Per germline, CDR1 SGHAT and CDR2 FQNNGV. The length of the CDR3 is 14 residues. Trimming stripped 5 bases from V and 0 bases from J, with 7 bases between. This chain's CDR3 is CASSLGATNEKLFF. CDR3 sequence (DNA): TGTGCCAGCAGCCTGGGGGCAACTAATGAAAAACTGTTTTTT.